This T cell receptor beta chain appears in the sequencing data of a study of blood T cell repertoires in COVID-19. Comment on this clone: Germline is not matched at one junction end, which may reflect a read error.

Germline CDR1 SQVTM, CDR2 ANQGSEA. The CDR3 loop spans 14 amino acids. Per the study methods: The authors estimated nucleated cell counts from reference gene primer amplification. Produced via immunoSEQ multiplex PCR; TCRdb's table is partial and in-frame only. V and J calls and clone size are copied from that table; D and trimming were computed from the DNA. The table lists roughly 100,000 clones, around 76% of them singletons. This sequence was found in a woman aged 70-85 years with acute or convalescent COVID-19. The sample consisted of peripheral blood. This chain connects TRBV29-1 to TRBJ1-1; D possibly corresponds to TRBD1 (6 bases). CDR3 bases: TGCAGTGGCCTGCCTCTTACAGGGAACCCTGAAGCTTTCTTT. This sequence encodes CSGLPLTGNPEAFF. The complete variable domain, with remaining parts taken from reference TRBV29-1 and TRBJ1-1, reads SAVISQKPSRDICQRGTSLTIQCQVDSQVTMMFWYRQQPGQSLTLIATANQGSEATYESGFVIDKFPISRPNLTFSTLTVSNMSPEDSSIYLCSGLPLTGNPEAFFGQGTRLTVV.